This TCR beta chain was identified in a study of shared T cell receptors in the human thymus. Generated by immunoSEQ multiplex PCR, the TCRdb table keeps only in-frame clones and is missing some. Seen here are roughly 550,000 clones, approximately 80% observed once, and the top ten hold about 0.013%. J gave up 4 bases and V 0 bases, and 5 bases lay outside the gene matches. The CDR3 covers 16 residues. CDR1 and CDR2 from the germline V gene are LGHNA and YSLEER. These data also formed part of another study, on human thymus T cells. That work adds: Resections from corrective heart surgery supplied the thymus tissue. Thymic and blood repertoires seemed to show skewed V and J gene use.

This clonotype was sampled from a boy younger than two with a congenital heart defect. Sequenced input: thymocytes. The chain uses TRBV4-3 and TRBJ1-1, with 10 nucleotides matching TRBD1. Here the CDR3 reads CASSQDPGTGATEAFF. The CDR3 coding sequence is TGCGCCAGCAGCCAAGACCCCGGGACAGGGGCCACTGAAGCTTTCTTT.